The next 12 T cell receptor beta chains were all read from a single sample in a study of T cell repertoires and HLA-DP antigens. These receptors are not linked to any known antigen. Assay used: immunoSEQ multiplex PCR; TCRdb lists only in-frame clones, some missing. This table has some 110,000 clones, approximately 92% appearing once. The specimen sequenced was CD4+ T cells from PBMCs. The receptors stem from a woman under 30 in good health and CMV-seronegative.

This clone was counted a few times. This chain connects TRBV19 to TRBJ2-7; D unresolved. The V end lost 4 bases, the J end lost 4 bases, and 8 bases lay between the germline ends. The CDR3 runs to 12 residues. Germline V gene sequence: CDR1 LNHDA, CDR2 SQIVND (reference sequence). The CDR3 DNA is TGTGCCAGTAGTAGCGTAATTTACGAGCAGTACTTC. Encoded protein: CASSSVIYEQYF.

V is TRBV7-9 and J is TRBJ1-2; 7 nucleotides line up with TRBD1. V was clipped by 5 bases and J by 4 bases; unmatched bases: 4. Germline V lookup: CDR1 SEHNR, CDR2 FQNEAQ (reference sequence). This CDR3 spans 13 amino acids. This CDR3 reads CASSPDRAYGYTF. The CDR3 DNA reads TGTGCCAGCAGCCCAGACAGGGCCTATGGCTACACCTTC.

The V call is TRBV7-2, the J call TRBJ1-4; TRBD1 matches at 10 bases. Trimming took 6 bases from V and 7 from J; bases not matched to a gene: 14. CDR1 and CDR2 (germline): SGHTA, FQGNSA. CDR3 length: 17 residues. The CDR3 coding sequence is TGTGCCAGCAGTAAAGGCGGGACAGGGGACTATCTTGAAAAACTGTTTTTT. Protein sequence: CASSKGGTGDYLEKLFF.

V and J are TRBV9 and TRBJ1-1; no firm D call. The V gene's germline CDR1 is SGDLS and CDR2 YYNGEE. The CDR3 is 17 amino acids. Between the trimmed V and J ends, which lost 0 bases and 0 bases, there was a span of 15 bases. The CDR3 protein is CASSVGVEPLMNTEAFF. The CDR3 DNA reads as TGTGCCAGCAGCGTAGGAGTGGAGCCTCTAATGAACACTGAAGCTTTCTTT.

V gene TRBV2 combines with J gene TRBJ1-1; the D is unclear. This CDR3 comprises 13 residues. Germline CDR1 and CDR2: SNHLY and FYNNEI. Trimming took off 7 bases at V and 0 bases at J, with 9 bases between the two ends. CDR3 region: CASTLTMNTEAFF. DNA of the CDR3: TGTGCCAGCACCCTAACAATGAACACTGAAGCTTTCTTT. The complete variable domain, with remaining parts taken from reference TRBV2 and TRBJ1-1, reads EPEVTQTPSHQVTQMGQEVILRCVPISNHLYFYWYRQILGQKVEFLVSFYNNEISEKSEIFDDQFSVERPDGSNFTLKIRSTKLEDSAMYFCASTLTMNTEAFFGQGTRLTVV.

This chain links TRBV5-4 with TRBJ2-1, with 11 bases identical to TRBD2. This CDR3 has 16 amino acids. V shed 4 bases and J 8 bases; nucleotides not matched to a gene: 11. Germline CDR1 and CDR2: SGHNT and YYREEE (reference sequence). In nucleotides, the CDR3 is TGTGCCAGCAGCCGGACACTAGCGGGGGATGTCTATGAGCAGTTCTTC. As protein: CASSRTLAGDVYEQFF.

The CDR3 reads CASRHGQSDQPQHF. CDR3 nucleotide sequence: TGTGCCAGCCGTCATGGGCAGAGCGATCAGCCCCAGCATTTT. J is TRBJ1-5 and V is TRBV19; D is uncertain. Germline values: CDR1 LNHDA, CDR2 SQIVND (reference sequence). The V end lost 9 bases, the J end lost 5 bases, and 17 bases lay between the germline ends. CDR3 size: 14 residues.

The chain couples TRBV10-3 to TRBJ1-2, with 8 bases identical to TRBD1. This CDR3 comprises 15 residues. Trimming took 4 bases from V and 6 from J; bases not matched to a gene: 10. Germline lookup yields CDR1 ENHRY and CDR2 SYGVKD. CDR3 in amino acids: CAISGAQTGADGYTF. Here the CDR3 DNA reads TGTGCCATCAGTGGGGCTCAGACAGGGGCGGATGGCTACACCTTC.

The J gene is TRBJ2-1, the V gene TRBV27; TRBD2 matches 7 bases. CDR3 length: 18 amino acids. The J segment lost 4 bases and the V segment lost 1 base, leaving 13 bases of the junction unmatched. Germline CDR1 is MNHEY and CDR2 is SMNVEV (reference sequence). The CDR3 DNA sequence: TGTGCCAGCAGTTTATTTTCCGTGGGGAGGGGCCAATACAATGAGCAGTTCTTC. As protein: CASSLFSVGRGQYNEQFF.

The chain links TRBV7-8 to TRBJ2-7; D unclear. CDR1 is SGHVS and CDR2 is FQNEAQ in the germline V gene. This CDR3 spans 13 amino acids. Between the trimmed V and J ends, which lost 4 bases and 7 bases, there was a span of 14 bases. This CDR3 reads CASSWFKVGEQYV. Here the CDR3 DNA reads TGTGCCAGCAGCTGGTTCAAGGTGGGGGAGCAGTACGTC.

The V gene is TRBV18, the J gene TRBJ1-1; D possibly corresponds to TRBD1 (5 bases). V lost 3 bases and J 4 bases, leaving 18 bases between the germline ends. Germline CDR1 and CDR2: KGHSH and LQKENI. This CDR3 spans 16 amino acids. The CDR3 sequence is CASSPIQGESTTEAFF. CDR3 coding DNA: TGTGCCAGCTCACCGATTCAGGGAGAGAGTACCACTGAAGCTTTCTTT.

The rearrangement joins TRBV5-4 to TRBJ1-2, with 8 bases matching TRBD1. J was trimmed by 0 bases and V by 0 bases; bases with no gene match: 7. Germline CDR1 and CDR2: SGHNT and YYREEE (reference sequence). The CDR3 totals 17 residues. CDR3 nucleotides: TGTGCCAGCAGCTTGGGGGCAGGGGGCGCGACTAACTATGGCTACACCTTC. It codes for CASSLGAGGATNYGYTF.